The text below deals with one T cell receptor beta chain. Its cognate antigen is unknown. The sample is drawn from a study of cytomegalovirus exposure and HLA in healthy donors. The study, taken as a whole, reports: The productive fraction for most TCR beta V segments was about 90% or about 30% in an earlier analysis.

Germline V gives CDR1 LNHDA, CDR2 SQIVND (reference sequence). V lost 3 bases and J lost 8; bases outside the gene matches: 16. The CDR3 length is 17 residues. The PCR was carried out with 60 Vbeta primers and 13 Jbeta primers. Per the authors' pipeline: Around 11 million shared chains were among the roughly 78 million unique TCR beta chains that a later analysis counted. Sequenced by immunoSEQ multiplex PCR; TCRdb stores in-frame clones only, minus some. Clone size and V and J calls were adopted from that table, with D and trimming inferred from the DNA. The repertoire holds 150,000 or so clones, with 73% as singletons.

This chain uses TRBV19 with TRBJ1-5, with 7 positions matching TRBD1. This clonotype originated in a woman aged 18-30 years in good health and CMV-seronegative. Sequenced sample: PBMCs. The CDR3 reads CASSIHQTGPTGEPQHF. The CDR3 DNA reads TGTGCCAGTAGTATCCATCAGACAGGGCCCACGGGGGAGCCCCAGCATTTT.